The 16 T cell receptor beta chains reported below all come from one sample, sequenced in a study of shared clonotypes between healthy human individuals. Sequencing was performed with immunoSEQ multiplex PCR; in TCRdb, only in-frame clones are kept and a portion is missing. The data contain about 730,000 clones, about two thirds of them singletons. The sample comprised memory CD4+ T cells sorted from blood. Subset reported: CD45RA-negative fraction. These receptors all stem from a woman aged 25 to 39 in good health.

The chain is built from TRBV27 and TRBJ2-7, with a tentative D call TRBD1 (5 bases). The CDR3 length is 14 residues. In germline, CDR1 is MNHEY, CDR2 SMNVEV (reference sequence). V was clipped by 5 bases and J by 0 bases, with 11 bases between them. This CDR3 reads CASSPDTHSYEQYF. CDR3 nucleotides: TGTGCCAGCAGTCCGGACACCCACTCCTACGAGCAGTACTTC.

V usage is TRBV27 and J usage is TRBJ2-5; TRBD2 aligns across 10 bases. V gave up 11 bases and J gave up 3 bases; unmatched junction bases: 9. In germline, CDR1 is MNHEY, CDR2 SMNVEV (reference sequence). CDR3 length: 14 amino acids. CDR3 coding DNA: TGTGCCTATGCCCCCCTAGCGGGAGAAGAGACCCAGTACTTC. Protein sequence: CAYAPLAGEETQYF.

The chain couples TRBV20-1 to TRBJ2-3; D unresolved. CDR3 size: 10 residues. Germline CDR1 is DFQATT and CDR2 is SNEGSKA (reference sequence). V lost 4 bases, J lost 5 bases, and 4 bases lay in between. The CDR3 sequence is CSATKDTQYF. Here the CDR3 DNA reads TGCAGTGCTACGAAAGATACGCAGTATTTT.

In regard to this clone: Other DNA sequences in this sample translate to the same CDR3. The V gene is TRBV5-4, the J gene TRBJ2-2, with D unclear. This CDR3 has 14 amino acids. Germline assignment: CDR1 SGHNT and CDR2 YYREEE (reference sequence). V lost 1 base and J lost 0, with 4 bases in between. CDR3 in amino acids: CASSLSANTGELFF. Here the CDR3 DNA reads TGTGCCAGCAGCTTGTCTGCGAACACCGGGGAGCTGTTTTTT.

This sequence joins TRBV30 and TRBJ2-3; 11 bases agree with TRBD2. This CDR3 comprises 16 residues. Unmatched junction bases numbered 6, after V lost 2 bases and J lost 2 bases. Germline V CDR1 and CDR2: GTSNPN, SVGIG (reference sequence). The CDR3 spells CAWSNLAGGPTDTQYF. In nucleotides, the CDR3 is TGTGCCTGGAGTAACCTAGCGGGAGGCCCCACAGATACGCAGTATTTT.

The rearrangement links TRBV27 to TRBJ2-1, with 10 bases matching TRBD1. The CDR3 sequence is 15 residues long. The V and J ends lost 7 bases and 2 bases, in that order; junction bases with no gene match: 5. The germline CDR1 and CDR2 sequences are MNHEY and SMNVEV (reference sequence). The CDR3 bases are TGTGCCAGCAAAGCCGGGACAGGGGCCTACAATGAGCAGTTCTTC. It encodes CASKAGTGAYNEQFF.

The chain joins TRBV11-2 to TRBJ2-3; TRBD2 might be the D (6 bases). CDR3 length: 13 amino acids. V was clipped by 3 bases and J by 10 bases, with 14 bases between them. The germline gives CDR1 SGHAT, CDR2 FQNNGV. This CDR3 is CASSFDLANSQYF. CDR3 DNA sequence: TGTGCCAGCAGCTTTGATCTAGCGAATTCGCAGTATTTT. Based on the CDR3 plus reference TRBV11-2 and TRBJ2-3, the full variable domain is EAGVAQSPRYKIIEKRQSVAFWCNPISGHATLYWYQQILGQGPKLLIQFQNNGVVDDSQLPKDRFSAERLKGVDSTLKIQPAKLEDSAVYLCASSFDLANSQYFGPGTRLTVL.

This clone was observed many times. The CDR3 loop is CASSADPGQGGTGELFF. The CDR3, as DNA: TGTGCCAGCAGTGCAGATCCGGGACAGGGAGGCACCGGGGAGCTGTTTTTT. The rearrangement links TRBV25-1 to TRBJ2-2; 9 nucleotides match TRBD1. Germline-derived CDR1 and CDR2 are MGHDK and SYGVNS. The CDR3 runs 17 residues. V was clipped by 4 bases and J by 4 bases; unmatched bases: 10. Full variable domain (remainder filled in from reference TRBV25-1 and TRBJ2-2): EADIYQTPRYLVIGTGKKITLECSQTMGHDKMYWYQQDPGMELHLIHYSYGVNSTEKGDLSSESTVSRIRTEHFPLTLESARPSHTSQYLCASSADPGQGGTGELFFGEGSRLTVL.

This sequence joins TRBV15 and TRBJ1-2; possible D gene TRBD1, 5 bases. Germline values: CDR1 LNHNV, CDR2 YYDKDF (reference sequence). V was pared by 0 bases and J by 3 bases, with 17 bases between. The length of the CDR3 is 17 residues. The CDR3 DNA sequence: TGTGCCACCAGCAGAGACCCAACCCCAGGGCGAGACTATGGCTACACCTTC. Protein product: CATSRDPTPGRDYGYTF.

The gene calls are TRBV9 and TRBJ2-1; 9 bases are shared with TRBD2. V gave up 0 bases and J gave up 9 bases; unmatched junction bases: 10. In germline, CDR1 is SGDLS, CDR2 YYNGEE. This CDR3 contains 16 residues. The CDR3 DNA reads as TGTGCCAGCAGCGTAGTAGGGGCGGGAGGGGGATTTGAGCAGTTCTTC. Its translation is CASSVVGAGGGFEQFF.

This clone has only one observation. This chain joins TRBV14 and TRBJ2-3; 9 positions match TRBD2. CDR1 is SGHDN and CDR2 is FVKESK in the germline V gene. V lost 4 bases, J lost 2 bases, and 7 bases stayed unmatched. CDR3 size: 16 residues. The CDR3 loop reads CASSRAGGFPTDTQYF. The CDR3 DNA reads TGTGCCAGCAGCCGAGCGGGAGGCTTCCCCACAGATACGCAGTATTTT. Based on the CDR3 plus reference TRBV14 and TRBJ2-3, the full variable domain is EAGVTQFPSHSVIEKGQTVTLRCDPISGHDNLYWYRRVMGKEIKFLLHFVKESKQDESGMPNNRFLAERTGGTYSTLKVQPAELEDSGVYFCASSRAGGFPTDTQYFGPGTRLTVL.

The chain has TRBV27 and TRBJ2-2; weak D call: TRBD2 (6 bases). Per germline, CDR1 MNHEY and CDR2 SMNVEV (reference sequence). The CDR3 loop spans 14 amino acids. Trimming took off 4 bases at V and 4 bases at J, with 10 bases between the two ends. CDR3 nucleotide sequence: TGTGCCAGCAGTTACGTCGGGGGCACCGGGGAGCTGTTTTTT. Translating gives CASSYVGGTGELFF.

The chain carries TRBV19 and TRBJ1-1, with TRBD1 matching over 9 bases. Germline V gene lookup returns CDR1 LNHDA and CDR2 SQIVND (reference sequence). V trimming: 5 bases; J trimming: 3 bases; junction bases outside the gene matches: 10. The CDR3 loop spans 16 amino acids. The CDR3 loop reads CASSPSAGDRDTEAFF. The CDR3 DNA reads TGTGCCAGTAGTCCCTCGGCGGGGGACAGGGACACTGAAGCTTTCTTT.

This clone was seen repeatedly, ten times or more. This same CDR3 is encoded by further DNA sequences in the sample. The rearrangement joins TRBV5-1 to TRBJ2-7, with 13 bases fitting TRBD2. Germline V gives CDR1 SGHRS, CDR2 YFSETQ. This CDR3 region has 14 residues. Germline trimming cut 4 bases from V and 6 bases from J; bases unmatched to any gene: 4. The CDR3 is CASSPGTSGIEQYF. CDR3 DNA: TGCGCCAGCAGCCCCGGGACTAGCGGGATCGAGCAGTACTTC.

The chain has TRBV7-3 and TRBJ2-6; tentative D call: TRBD1 (5 bases). Trimming pared 1 base from V and 4 bases from J, leaving 11 bases between. CDR3 size: 16 residues. Per the germline V gene, CDR1 is SGHTA and CDR2 is FQGTGA. The CDR3 loop is CASSLNPGSGANVLTF. CDR3 DNA sequence: TGTGCCAGCAGCTTAAACCCAGGGTCCGGGGCCAACGTCCTGACTTTC.

This rearrangement joins TRBV5-8 to TRBJ1-5; possible D gene TRBD1, 6 bases. This CDR3 region has 15 residues. Trimming cost V 1 base and J 7 bases, with 15 bases left between them. Germline lookup yields CDR1 SGHTS and CDR2 YDEGEE. The DNA for the CDR3 is TGTGCCAGCAGCTTGATTCGGCAGGGGCAACAGCCCCAGCATTTT. Translation gives CASSLIRQGQQPQHF.